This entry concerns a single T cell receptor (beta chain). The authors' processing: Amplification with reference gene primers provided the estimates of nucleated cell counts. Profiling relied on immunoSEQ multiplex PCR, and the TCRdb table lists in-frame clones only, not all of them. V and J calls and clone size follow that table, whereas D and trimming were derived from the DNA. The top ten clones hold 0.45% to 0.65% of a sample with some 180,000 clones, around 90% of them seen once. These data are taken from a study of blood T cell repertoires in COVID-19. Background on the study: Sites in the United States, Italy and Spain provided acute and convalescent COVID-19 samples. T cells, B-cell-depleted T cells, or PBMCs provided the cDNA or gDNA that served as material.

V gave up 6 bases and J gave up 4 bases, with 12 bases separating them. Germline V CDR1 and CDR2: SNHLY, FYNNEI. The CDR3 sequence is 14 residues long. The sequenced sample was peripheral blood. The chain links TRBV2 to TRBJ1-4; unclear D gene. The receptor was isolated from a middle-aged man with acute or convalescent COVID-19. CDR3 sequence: CASSEHRVNEKLFF. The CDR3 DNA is TGTGCCAGCAGCGAACACCGGGTTAATGAAAAACTGTTTTTT.